The clone carrying this T cell receptor (beta chain) was observed a handful of times. Its specificity is unknown. This record belongs to a study of STAT5B mutations in CD4+ large granular lymphocyte leukemia. Whole-study results and caveats: Compared with healthy controls (2/35), patient top clones favored TRBV06 (8/27).

Sequencing was at survey level. Clones were sequenced by immunoSEQ multiplex PCR, and TCRdb holds only the in-frame ones, with some missing. This sample carries about 48,000 clones, roughly 72% of them seen once, and the ten largest clones take 1.5%. The CDR3 runs to 16 residues. Trimming at V came to 4 bases and at J to 3 bases, leaving 4 bases not matched to a gene. Germline CDR1 SEHNR, CDR2 FQNEAQ (reference sequence). The material sequenced was CD4+ T cells from blood buffy coats. The sequence came from a human donor in good health. J is TRBJ2-1 and V is TRBV7-9; TRBD1 matches at 12 bases. As DNA, the CDR3 is TGTGCCAGCAGCTCGGGACAGGGGGCCTTCTACAATGAGCAGTTCTTC. Amino acids: CASSSGQGAFYNEQFF.